Each of the 10 T cell receptor beta chains below was sequenced from the same sample in a study of blood T cell repertoires in COVID-19. The assay was immunoSEQ multiplex PCR, and TCRdb's table has in-frame clones only and misses some. Seen here are under 550,000 clones, approximately 90% observed once, and the top ten hold 0.8% to 0.85%. The sequenced sample consisted of peripheral blood. The receptors here all came from a man aged 18 to 29 with COVID-19, enrolled during active disease.

The chain joins TRBV27 to TRBJ1-2; 8 bases fit TRBD1. The CDR3 contains 14 residues. Germline-derived CDR1 and CDR2 are MNHEY and SMNVEV (reference sequence). Trimming at V came to 8 bases and at J to 3 bases, leaving 8 bases not matched to a gene. The CDR3: CASAAGGYYYGYTF. CDR3 nucleotide sequence: TGTGCCAGCGCCGCAGGGGGCTATTACTATGGCTACACCTTC.

As DNA, the CDR3 is TGTGCCAGCAGCCACATCACAGGGCGAGCTTTCTTT. The encoded protein is CASSHITGRAFF. This chain links TRBV12-3 or TRBV12-4 with TRBJ1-1; D possibly corresponds to TRBD1 (6 bases). CDR3 length equals 12 residues. Trimming took off 6 bases at V and 10 bases at J, with 15 bases between the two ends.

The V gene is TRBV18, the J gene TRBJ2-3; TRBD1 agrees at 8 bases. Germline CDR1 and CDR2: KGHSH and LQKENI. The CDR3 covers 16 residues. The V and J ends lost 0 bases and 0 bases, in that order; junction bases with no gene match: 2. Here the CDR3 reads CASSPPQGASTDTQYF. The CDR3 DNA sequence: TGTGCCAGCTCACCACCGCAGGGGGCTAGCACAGATACGCAGTATTTT.

This chain uses TRBV4-1 with TRBJ1-1; D is unclear. V lost 1 base and J 2 bases, leaving 8 bases between the germline ends. The CDR3 runs to 14 residues. Germline-derived CDR1 and CDR2 are MGHRA and YSYEKL. The CDR3 sequence: CASSQGARNTEAFF. DNA of the CDR3: TGCGCCAGCAGCCAAGGGGCCAGAAACACTGAAGCTTTCTTT.

The gene calls are TRBV12-3 or TRBV12-4 and TRBJ2-7; D not resolved. This CDR3 comprises 12 residues. V dropped 5 bases and J dropped 6 bases, with 11 bases sitting between them. The DNA for the CDR3 is TGTGCCAGCAGTGCTACTTCCGCCGAGCAGTACTTC. Its translation is CASSATSAEQYF.

This clone was seen only once. The chain is built from TRBV25-1 and TRBJ2-7, with 13 bases lining up with TRBD2. The length of the CDR3 is 15 residues. Germline assignment: CDR1 MGHDK and CDR2 SYGVNS. The ends lost 6 bases at V and 2 bases at J; junction bases unmatched: 4. The CDR3 DNA reads as TGTGCCAGCAGGAGGGGACTAGCGGGAACCTACGAGCAGTACTTC. It encodes CASRRGLAGTYEQYF.

The chain combines TRBV6-5 with TRBJ1-3, with TRBD1 as a possible D gene (5 bases). The CDR3 runs 16 residues. Trimming shortened V by 2 bases and J by 2 bases, and 13 bases separated the two germline ends. Per the germline V gene, CDR1 is MNHEY and CDR2 is SVGAGI. CDR3 amino acids: CASSYGGLTPGNTIYF. Here the CDR3 DNA reads TGTGCCAGCAGTTACGGGGGACTCACGCCTGGAAACACCATATATTTT.

J is TRBJ1-1 and V is TRBV18; TRBD1 agrees at 9 bases. V dropped 6 bases and J dropped 8; count of bases not matched to a gene: 4. This CDR3 spans 12 amino acids. Germline CDR1 and CDR2: KGHSH and LQKENI. The CDR3 loop reads CASSRDRAEAFF. The CDR3 region has the DNA TGTGCCAGCTCCCGGGACAGGGCAGAAGCTTTCTTT.

This chain links TRBV6-5 with TRBJ2-7; 11 positions agree with TRBD1. The germline CDR1 and CDR2 sequences are MNHEY and SVGAGI. With V trimmed by 4 bases and J by 4 bases, 6 bases remained unmatched. The CDR3 length is 15 residues. This CDR3 is CASSLTGTGGYEQYF. As DNA, the CDR3 is TGTGCCAGCAGTTTAACCGGGACAGGGGGGTACGAGCAGTACTTC.

The chain employs TRBV7-9 and TRBJ2-5; D gene ambiguous. The CDR3 runs to 13 residues. The V gene's germline CDR1 is SEHNR and CDR2 FQNEAQ (reference sequence). Deletions cut 3 bases from V and 2 bases from J, with 7 bases between. The chain's CDR3 is CASSFLAQETQYF. CDR3 DNA: TGTGCCAGCAGCTTTTTAGCTCAAGAGACCCAGTACTTC.